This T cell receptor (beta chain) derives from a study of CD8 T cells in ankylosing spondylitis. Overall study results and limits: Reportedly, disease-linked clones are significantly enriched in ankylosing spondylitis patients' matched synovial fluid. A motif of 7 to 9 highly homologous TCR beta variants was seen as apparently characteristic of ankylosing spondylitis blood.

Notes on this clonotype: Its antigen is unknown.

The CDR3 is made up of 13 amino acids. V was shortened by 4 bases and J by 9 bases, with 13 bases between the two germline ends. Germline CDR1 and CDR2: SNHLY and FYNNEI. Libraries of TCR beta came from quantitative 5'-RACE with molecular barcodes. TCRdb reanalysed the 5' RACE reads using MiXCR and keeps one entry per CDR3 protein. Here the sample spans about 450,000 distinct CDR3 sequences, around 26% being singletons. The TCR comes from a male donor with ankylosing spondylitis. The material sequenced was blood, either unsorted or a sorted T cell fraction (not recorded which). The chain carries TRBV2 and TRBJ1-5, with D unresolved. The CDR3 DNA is TGTGCCAGCAGTGTTGAACAGTTCATGCCCCAGCATTTT. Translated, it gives CASSVEQFMPQHF.